This T cell receptor (beta chain) was observed in a study of blood T cell repertoires in COVID-19. Study information: Both acute and convalescent COVID-19 samples were obtained from the United States, Italy and Spain. Nucleic acid was either cDNA or gDNA, and it came from T cells, B-cell-depleted T cells, or PBMCs.

Trimming took off 5 bases at V and 8 bases at J, with 19 bases between the two ends. The CDR3 length is 14 residues. The germline CDR1 and CDR2 sequences are MDHEN and SYDVKM. This clone was seen just once. Under the authors' procedure: It was from reference gene primer amplification that nucleated cell counts were estimated. The assay was immunoSEQ multiplex PCR, and TCRdb's table has in-frame clones only and misses some. That table supplies the V and J calls and clone size; D and trimming were determined from the DNA. The sample carries some 150,000 clones, roughly 80% recorded once. The sequenced sample consisted of peripheral blood. V usage is TRBV28 and J usage is TRBJ2-7, with D tentatively TRBD2 (6 bases). The TCR was taken from a human donor in a cohort sampled during active COVID-19. In nucleotides, the CDR3 is TGTGCCAGCAGTCCCTCGGGAGTACGGGGACAGCAGTACTTC. Translation: CASSPSGVRGQQYF.